The rows below give T cell receptor beta chains drawn from one sample of a study of T cells after yellow fever vaccination. TCRdb independently ran MiXCR on the 5' RACE reads; one entry per CDR3 protein. The profile shows 250,000 or so distinct CDR3 sequences, 3.6% of them singletons. The sample in question was PBMCs, obtained 15 days after the yellow fever booster vaccination. All receptors derive from a man between 18 and 35 years old who received the YFV17D yellow fever vaccine. Each CDR3 is given with its conserved first and last residue. Each record gives: D gene, J gene, V gene, CDR3 protein. A D gene is named only where the DNA matches it firmly.

D: .
J: TRBJ2-3
V: TRBV7-2
CDR3: CASTLGGGAPSTDTQYF

D: TRBD1
J: TRBJ1-4
V: TRBV15
CDR3: CATSRDLGQGFDEKLFF

D: .
J: TRBJ1-1
V: TRBV7-2
CDR3: CASRQDRSTEAFF

D: .
J: TRBJ2-1
V: TRBV7-2
CDR3: CASSFGARYTEQFF

D: TRBD2
J: TRBJ2-1
V: TRBV11-1
CDR3: CASSPRTRNNEQFF

D: .
J: TRBJ1-2
V: TRBV19
CDR3: CASIKGDYGYTF

D: .
J: TRBJ2-6
V: TRBV15
CDR3: CATSRPPGGPSGANVLTF

D: TRBD1
J: TRBJ2-7
V: TRBV7-6
CDR3: CASSPGTGGVSAYEQYF

D: .
J: TRBJ1-5
V: TRBV7-2
CDR3: CASSFGSRGNQPQHF

D: .
J: TRBJ2-3
V: TRBV4-1
CDR3: CASSQDPGDYTQYF

D: TRBD1
J: TRBJ2-5
V: TRBV27
CDR3: CASSLPQDREETQYF

D: TRBD2
J: TRBJ2-1
V: TRBV7-9
CDR3: CASSSGGSGSSYNEQFF

D: .
J: TRBJ2-5
V: TRBV4-2
CDR3: CASSQDRYSETQYF

D: .
J: TRBJ1-5
V: TRBV20-1
CDR3: CSARNRTSSLFQPQHF

D: TRBD2
J: TRBJ2-1
V: TRBV6-1
CDR3: CASRGLAGYSYNEQFF

D: TRBD2
J: TRBJ2-7
V: TRBV7-2
CDR3: CASSLDAGGYEQYF

D: .
J: TRBJ2-3
V: TRBV5-1
CDR3: CASSLEWGPDSTDTQYF

D: TRBD1
J: TRBJ1-5
V: TRBV5-1
CDR3: CASSPGDRPMPQHF

D: TRBD1
J: TRBJ2-7
V: TRBV10-3
CDR3: CAISDPPGQGYEQYF

D: TRBD1
J: TRBJ2-3
V: TRBV7-2
CDR3: CASSYLGTGSADTQYF

D: .
J: TRBJ2-5
V: TRBV20-1
CDR3: CSAIVDQETQYF

D: .
J: TRBJ1-5
V: TRBV7-2
CDR3: CASSLAPGGNQPQHF

D: .
J: TRBJ1-1
V: TRBV19
CDR3: CASSILSGAPTEAFF

D: TRBD1
J: TRBJ2-7
V: TRBV29-1
CDR3: CSFWTGGEQYF

D: .
J: TRBJ2-2
V: TRBV29-1
CDR3: CSVWGLHTGELFF

D: .
J: TRBJ2-1
V: TRBV5-1
CDR3: CASSLLRGYNEQFF

D: .
J: TRBJ1-2
V: TRBV18
CDR3: CASSPPGSDGYTF

D: .
J: TRBJ2-2
V: TRBV7-2
CDR3: CASSLGRLNTGELFF

D: .
J: TRBJ2-3
V: TRBV10-3
CDR3: CAIGGDPDTQYF

D: .
J: TRBJ1-1
V: TRBV5-1
CDR3: CASSLDVKNTEAFF

D: TRBD2
J: TRBJ2-5
V: TRBV7-2
CDR3: CASSPAGGRETQYF

D: .
J: TRBJ1-4
V: TRBV15
CDR3: CATSVQSGNEKLFF

D: .
J: TRBJ1-3
V: TRBV9
CDR3: CASSEPFPGNTIYF

D: TRBD2
J: TRBJ2-1
V: TRBV4-3
CDR3: CASSHQRASGGLYNEQFF

D: .
J: TRBJ1-1
V: TRBV2
CDR3: CASSEVGSNTEAFF

D: TRBD1
J: TRBJ1-3
V: TRBV7-2
CDR3: CASSLGTGVNTIYF

D: TRBD1
J: TRBJ2-1
V: TRBV13
CDR3: CASSFTGGAYNELFF

D: TRBD1
J: TRBJ1-5
V: TRBV12-3/TRBV12-4
CDR3: CASSPPHRGGRSNQPQHF

D: .
J: TRBJ1-5
V: TRBV20-1
CDR3: CSARKDSDQPQHF